These 14 T cell receptor beta chains originate from one sample sequenced in a study of lymphopenia after photon versus proton radiotherapy (dated by TCRdb to the late 2010s). Library preparation used the immunoSEQ multiplex PCR assay. TCRdb obtained this table from immuneACCESS and retained in-frame rearrangements with V and J assigned. These tables miss some clones; where compared with another copy, unresolved V genes account for less than half of the shortfall, and the remainder is unexplained. The sample table contains 40,000 to 45,000 clones; only one count was recorded for about 83% of them. Of the sample, 20% to 25% is held by the ten largest clones. The sample here was peripheral blood, taken from a patient treated with proton-based radiotherapy. The receptors derive from a woman in her 70s with pancreatic cancer.

V gene TRBV18 combines with J gene TRBJ2-1; 9 bases match TRBD2. Germline trimming cut 3 bases from V and 0 bases from J; bases unmatched to any gene: 6. The length of the CDR3 is 17 residues. Germline V gene sequence: CDR1 KGHSH, CDR2 LQKENI. CDR3 amino acids: CASSPSLAGSSYNEQFF. The CDR3 DNA reads TGTGCCAGCTCACCTTCCCTAGCGGGGAGCTCCTACAATGAGCAGTTCTTC.

The V call is TRBV5-6, the J call TRBJ2-7; maybe TRBD1 (6 bases). Germline V lookup: CDR1 SGHDT, CDR2 YYEEEE. V shed 4 bases and J shed 3 bases, with 17 bases lying between them. The CDR3 is 15 residues long. The CDR3 bases are TGTGCCAGCAGCAGCCGGGACACCGGCTTCTACGAGCAGTACTTC. Translating it yields CASSSRDTGFYEQYF.

This clone occurred a few times. V is TRBV6-5 and J is TRBJ2-7; D call uncertain. The V end was cut by 5 bases, the J end by 2 bases, with 10 bases between. CDR3 length: 13 residues. CDR1 and CDR2 (germline): MNHEY, SVGAGI. The CDR3: CASSPPGTYEQYF. The DNA for the CDR3 is TGTGCCAGCAGTCCTCCCGGAACCTACGAGCAGTACTTC.

The V gene is TRBV19, the J gene TRBJ2-7; 8 nucleotides line up with TRBD2. Germline CDR1 is LNHDA and CDR2 is SQIVND (reference sequence). This CDR3 is built from 16 residues. The junction had 12 bases not matched to a gene; V was cut back by 6 bases and J by 2 bases. CDR3 loop: CASSHYTSGQTYEQYF. The CDR3 DNA sequence: TGTGCCAGTAGCCACTATACTAGCGGACAAACCTACGAGCAGTACTTC.

This chain links TRBV6-1 with TRBJ2-5, with D unresolved. The CDR3 is 11 amino acids. Trimming stripped 7 bases from V and 5 bases from J, with 8 bases between. In germline, CDR1 is MNHNS, CDR2 SASEGT. CDR3 nucleotide sequence: TGTGCCAGCAAAGGTTTCGAGACCCAGTACTTC. Translating it yields CASKGFETQYF.

The gene calls are TRBV28 and TRBJ2-5, with D uncertain. CDR1 is MDHEN, CDR2 SYDVKM, per germline. V gave up 6 bases and J gave up 5 bases, with 13 bases separating them. This CDR3 is 13 amino acids long. CDR3 coding DNA: TGTGCCAGCAGCCCAGACTCGTGGGAGACCCAGTACTTC. Protein sequence: CASSPDSWETQYF.

The chain is built from TRBV28 and TRBJ1-2; D might be TRBD1 (5 bases). In germline, CDR1 is MDHEN, CDR2 SYDVKM. The CDR3 consists of 15 residues. The V gene lost 5 bases and the J gene lost 4 bases, with 17 bases spanning the gap. The CDR3: CASSSPSGRRYGYTF. The CDR3 nucleotides read TGTGCCAGCAGTAGCCCTTCGGGGCGCCGCTATGGCTACACCTTC.

V and J are TRBV5-1 and TRBJ2-5; 7 bases match TRBD2. V dropped 0 bases and J dropped 0; count of bases not matched to a gene: 5. Germline V gives CDR1 SGHRS, CDR2 YFSETQ. There are 16 residues in the CDR3. CDR3: CASSLEGGGNQETQYF. The CDR3 DNA follows: TGCGCCAGCAGCTTGGAAGGCGGGGGAAACCAAGAGACCCAGTACTTC.

The J gene is TRBJ2-1, the V gene TRBV19, with D possibly TRBD1 on 5 matching bases. CDR1 LNHDA and CDR2 SQIVND come from the germline V gene (reference sequence). CDR3 length: 15 amino acids. V gave up 9 bases and J gave up 8 bases, with 23 bases separating them. CDR3 loop: CASVAQGSNLYEQFF. The CDR3 bases are TGTGCCAGCGTTGCCCAGGGAAGTAACCTATATGAGCAGTTCTTC.

This clone was seen once. The rearrangement links TRBV7-2 to TRBJ1-2; D gene unclear. Trimming pared 5 bases from V and 2 bases from J, leaving 9 bases between. CDR1 is SGHTA, CDR2 FQGNSA, per germline. This CDR3 has 13 amino acids. The CDR3 loop reads CASSRDWNYGYTF. Written as DNA, the CDR3 is TGTGCCAGCAGCCGTGACTGGAACTATGGCTACACCTTC.

The chain carries TRBV6-6 and TRBJ2-1; maybe TRBD1 (6 bases). This CDR3 region has 14 residues. Between the trimmed V and J ends, which lost 7 bases and 8 bases, there was a span of 18 bases. Germline CDR1 and CDR2: MNHNY and SVGAGI (reference sequence). In DNA, the CDR3 is TGTGCCAGCACCCCAGGGGATCGGGACGATGAGCAGTTCTTC. Translated, it gives CASTPGDRDDEQFF.

The chain joins TRBV11-3 to TRBJ2-7; D perhaps matches TRBD1 (5 bases). The germline CDR1 and CDR2 sequences are SGHNT and YENEEA. The CDR3 is 14 amino acids. V was clipped by 5 bases and J by 1 base, with 12 bases between them. CDR3 DNA sequence: TGTGCCAGCAGCCCAGCAGGGTTTTCCTACGAGCAGTACTTC. Translation gives CASSPAGFSYEQYF.

This chain connects TRBV30 to TRBJ1-1; D is perhaps TRBD1 (6 bases). The ends were cut back, 4 bases at V and 4 bases at J, with 16 bases in the middle. The CDR3 spans 14 residues. Germline CDR1 and CDR2: GTSNPN and SVGIG (reference sequence). Here the CDR3 reads CAWTPLRGATEAFF. In nucleotides, the CDR3 is TGTGCCTGGACCCCCCTGCGGGGGGCCACTGAAGCTTTCTTT.

This chain links TRBV7-2 with TRBJ2-3; D possibly corresponds to TRBD2 (6 bases). The V and J ends lost 4 bases and 1 base respectively, with 18 bases between them. Germline V gene lookup returns CDR1 SGHTA and CDR2 FQGNSA. This CDR3 comprises 17 residues. The CDR3 is CASSSIQTRGGTDTQYF. The CDR3 region has the DNA TGTGCCAGCAGCTCCATACAGACTAGAGGAGGCACAGATACGCAGTATTTT.